This T cell receptor (beta chain) is drawn from a study of CD8+CD57+ T cells in acquired aplastic anemia. Genomic DNA templated the TCR beta VDJ and CDR3 profiling. TCRdb called the reads again in MiXCR, with one record for every CDR3 protein. The data hold around 430,000 distinct CDR3 sequences, with around 33% observed a single time. Germline V lookup: CDR1 KGHDR, CDR2 SFDVKD. V lost 4 bases and J lost 2; bases outside the gene matches: 9. The CDR3 loop spans 16 amino acids. Whoever was chosen for sequencing had shown CD8+CD57+ cell expansion by flow cytometry. The chain is built from TRBV24-1 and TRBJ1-2; 7 bases match TRBD1. The sample comprised sorted CD4+, CD8+, or CD8+CD57+ T cells (not recorded which) from PBMCs. The TCR comes from a human donor with aplastic anemia. The CDR3 DNA reads TGTGCCACCAGTGAGGGTAGGCAGGGGGACAACTATGGCTACACCTTC. Translation gives CATSEGRQGDNYGYTF.